This T cell receptor (beta chain) emerged from a study of spatial heterogeneity in lung cancer. Study-level results: Higher tumor mutation counts went along with higher counts of expanded intratumoral alpha and beta TCRs.

This clonotype ranks as medium-sized (0.01 to 0.1%). Its matching antigen is unknown. Because the CDR3's place on the DNA is in doubt, the DNA is left out and the CDR3 is given as listed by TCRdb. A unique molecular identifier was carried by every single TCR cDNA molecule. TCRdb called the 5' RACE reads again in MiXCR, with one record for every CDR3 protein. Of 10,000 to 15,000 distinct CDR3 sequences in the sample, roughly 6.6% were seen once. Time point described: sample taken at primary tumor resection. The donor population consisted of more than 55 patients with untreated, early-stage non-small cell lung cancer. Tumor, nontumor lung or frozen PBMC supplied whole RNA that was sequenced unsorted. This sequence was found in a female donor with early-stage non-small cell lung cancer. The sample here was lung tumor tissue, taken at surgery.

CDR3 region: CISVPAAGGNTFHEQYF. The chain has TRBV7-5 and TRBJ2-7; TRBD1 was called by the table and not checked on the DNA. TRBV7-5 is an annotated pseudogene. The CDR3 length is 17 residues, termini included.